The 15 T cell receptor beta chains in this list originate from one sample, sequenced in a study of blood T cell repertoires in COVID-19. Using immunoSEQ multiplex PCR, the repertoire was profiled, and TCRdb retains in-frame clones only, with some absent. The sample has more than 90,000 clones; about 90% are singletons. The sample comprised peripheral blood. The source of these receptors is a man in his fifties with acute or convalescent COVID-19.

This chain links TRBV7-2 with TRBJ2-7, with D possibly matching TRBD2 (7 bases). CDR1 and CDR2 (germline): SGHTA, FQGNSA. This CDR3 has 17 amino acids. V shed 0 bases and J shed 6 bases, with 21 bases lying between them. CDR3 amino acids: CASSLAVGGAQGFEQYF. CDR3 DNA: TGTGCCAGCAGCTTAGCGGTTGGGGGGGCCCAGGGATTCGAGCAGTACTTC. The entire variable domain, with the rest obtained from reference TRBV7-2 and TRBJ2-7, is as follows: GAGVSQSPSNKVTEKGKDVELRCDPISGHTALYWYRQSLGQGLEFLIYFQGNSAPDKSGLPSDRFSAERTGGSVSTLTIQRTQQEDSAVYLCASSLAVGGAQGFEQYFGPGTRLTVT.

This clone was observed a single time. The V and J genes are TRBV7-6 and TRBJ2-5, with 15 bases aligning to TRBD2. CDR3 length equals 17 residues. V lost 6 bases and J lost 2; bases outside the gene matches: 7. Germline CDR1 SGHVS, CDR2 FNYEAQ. The CDR3 is CASSPGLAGGPQETQYF. CDR3 sequence (DNA): TGTGCCAGCAGTCCCGGACTAGCGGGGGGGCCACAAGAGACCCAGTACTTC.

The CDR3 loop is CASGIRSSTDTQYF. In DNA form, the CDR3 reads TGTGCTAGTGGTATTAGATCTAGCACAGATACGCAGTATTTT. The chain employs TRBV12-5 and TRBJ2-3; D uncertain. CDR3 length: 14 residues. Germline CDR1 is LGHNT and CDR2 is FRNRAP. V gave up 5 bases and J gave up 0 bases, with 9 bases separating them.

The chain has TRBV28 and TRBJ2-7, with a possible D match to TRBD2 (5 bases). Germline CDR1 is MDHEN and CDR2 is SYDVKM. CDR3 length: 12 residues. V lost 6 bases and J 7 bases, leaving 13 bases between the germline ends. In nucleotides, the CDR3 is TGTGCCAGCAGACCACCCTCGGGGGAGCAGTACTTC. It codes for CASRPPSGEQYF.

V is TRBV19 and J is TRBJ2-1, with D possibly TRBD2 on 6 matching bases. V was trimmed by 3 bases and J by 3 bases, leaving 12 bases between them. Germline CDR1 is LNHDA and CDR2 is SQIVND (reference sequence). This CDR3 is 15 amino acids long. CDR3 bases: TGTGCCAGTAGTATGGCCAGGGAGGTCTACAATGAGCAGTTCTTC. Encoded protein: CASSMAREVYNEQFF.

This chain links TRBV2 with TRBJ1-4, with D possibly matching TRBD1 (6 bases). CDR1 SNHLY and CDR2 FYNNEI come from the germline V gene. Trimming removed 2 bases at V and 7 bases at J, with 11 bases between. The CDR3 runs to 14 residues. The CDR3 nucleotides are TGTGCCAGCAGTGAATGGACAGATTTTGAAAAACTGTTTTTT. Translation: CASSEWTDFEKLFF. Drawing the rest from reference TRBV2 and TRBJ1-4, the complete variable domain is EPEVTQTPSHQVTQMGQEVILRCVPISNHLYFYWYRQILGQKVEFLVSFYNNEISEKSEIFDDQFSVERPDGSNFTLKIRSTKLEDSAMYFCASSEWTDFEKLFFGSGTQLSVL.

The gene calls are TRBV5-1 and TRBJ2-1; 8 bases are shared with TRBD2. Germline lookup yields CDR1 SGHRS and CDR2 YFSETQ. Trimming took 6 bases from V and 7 from J; bases not matched to a gene: 6. CDR3 length: 13 amino acids. This CDR3 reads CASTPAGGNEQFF. The CDR3, as DNA: TGCGCCAGCACGCCCGCGGGGGGAAATGAGCAGTTCTTC.

This clone appeared once. The CDR3 loop reads CASSPDTSMNTEAFF. The CDR3 DNA reads as TGTGCCAGCTCACCTGACACTAGCATGAACACTGAAGCTTTCTTT. J is TRBJ1-1 and V is TRBV18; no firm D call. This CDR3 comprises 15 residues. The V gene's germline CDR1 is KGHSH and CDR2 LQKENI. The V gene lost 3 bases and the J gene lost 0 bases, with 11 bases spanning the gap.

The chain links TRBV6-4 to TRBJ1-2; 9 nucleotides agree with TRBD1. Germline values: CDR1 MRHNA, CDR2 SNTAGT. The CDR3 has 18 amino acids. V lost 1 base to trimming and J lost 2 bases; unmatched junction nucleotides: 11. The CDR3 DNA follows: TGTGCCAGCAGTGACTTTCCAAATTCCGGGACAGGGAACTATGGCTACACCTTC. Protein product: CASSDFPNSGTGNYGYTF.

The chain uses TRBV5-1 and TRBJ1-2; D possibly corresponds to TRBD1 (5 bases). V shed 3 bases and J shed 3 bases, with 9 bases lying between them. Germline-derived CDR1 and CDR2 are SGHRS and YFSETQ. The CDR3 consists of 13 residues. The CDR3 bases are TGCGCCAGCAGCTCTGACAGCGACTATGGCTACACCTTC. This translates into CASSSDSDYGYTF.

The chain couples TRBV24-1 to TRBJ2-5, with a tentative D call TRBD2 (5 bases). Germline V gene sequence: CDR1 KGHDR, CDR2 SFDVKD. Trimming left V 4 bases short and J 5 bases short, with 16 bases between. The CDR3 covers 15 residues. The CDR3 is CATSDPGRGMETQYF. The CDR3 coding sequence is TGTGCCACCAGTGACCCCGGACGAGGGATGGAGACCCAGTACTTC.

V is TRBV6-5 and J is TRBJ2-7; D gene ambiguous. The CDR3 contains 15 residues. Germline CDR1 is MNHEY and CDR2 is SVGAGI. V lost 0 bases to trimming and J lost 0 bases, with 9 bases between them. CDR3 DNA: TGTGCCAGCAGTTACTCCGCAGGAAGCTCCTACGAGCAGTACTTC. It yields the protein CASSYSAGSSYEQYF.

V is TRBV19 and J is TRBJ1-4, with D perhaps matching TRBD1 (5 bases). CDR3 length: 14 residues. V was pared by 7 bases and J by 0 bases, with 9 bases between. From germline, CDR1 is LNHDA and CDR2 SQIVND (reference sequence). The CDR3 sequence: CASTETATNEKLFF. CDR3 bases: TGTGCCAGTACCGAGACAGCAACTAATGAAAAACTGTTTTTT.

This rearrangement joins TRBV6-5 to TRBJ1-1; 9 bases are shared with TRBD1. CDR1 MNHEY and CDR2 SVGAGI come from the germline V gene. There are 14 residues in the CDR3. The V segment lost 6 bases and the J segment 5 bases; nucleotides outside the gene matches: 7. CDR3 in DNA: TGTGCCAGCAGCGACAGGGGGTGGGGGACTGAAGCTTTCTTT. Translating gives CASSDRGWGTEAFF.

The V call is TRBV12-2, the J call TRBJ1-5. TRBV12-2 is a documented pseudogene. The length of the CDR3 is 15 residues. The CDR3: CASRFPQGGVQPQHF. CDR3 coding DNA: TGTGCAAGTCGCTTCCCCCAGGGCGGGGTTCAGCCCCAGCATTTT.